A selection of T cell receptor beta chains follows, all from one sample in a study of cytomegalovirus exposure and HLA in healthy donors. The protocol was immunoSEQ multiplex PCR, while the TCRdb copy is restricted to in-frame clones and leaves out a portion. This table has 85,000 to 100,000 clones, roughly 80% appearing once. Specimen: PBMCs. These receptors were obtained from a girl aged 2 to 10 in good health and CMV-seropositive. CDR3s include the opening cysteine and the closing phenylalanine or tryptophan. Fields, in order: D gene, clone size, V gene, J gene, CDR3 DNA, CDR3 protein. D genes are given only for firm matches. Rows give clone size only sometimes, using once, few, many, or a class for an expanded clone.

D gene: -
clone size: -
V gene: TRBV9
J gene: TRBJ2-2
CDR3 DNA: TGTGCCAGCAGCGTAGAGGTCAGGGCTTTCAGCGGGGAGCTGTTTTTT
CDR3 protein: CASSVEVRAFSGELFF

D gene: TRBD2
clone size: -
V gene: TRBV7-2
J gene: TRBJ2-1
CDR3 DNA: TGTGCCAGCAGCCCGAGGACTAGCGGGAGCTCCTACAATGAGCAGTTCTTC
CDR3 protein: CASSPRTSGSSYNEQFF

D gene: TRBD1
clone size: -
V gene: TRBV6-5
J gene: TRBJ2-1
CDR3 DNA: TGTGCCAGCAGTCTGGGACAGAAAAATGAGCAGTTCTTC
CDR3 protein: CASSLGQKNEQFF

D gene: -
clone size: few
V gene: TRBV6-5
J gene: TRBJ2-7
CDR3 DNA: TGTGCCAGCTCACGGAGATGGGGGGGCAGTTACGAGCAGTACTTC
CDR3 protein: CASSRRWGGSYEQYF

D gene: TRBD1
clone size: -
V gene: TRBV7-6
J gene: TRBJ1-1
CDR3 DNA: TGTGCCAGCAGCCCCAACCAGGGGGAAGGAACTGAAGCTTTCTTT
CDR3 protein: CASSPNQGEGTEAFF

D gene: TRBD1
clone size: -
V gene: TRBV7-9
J gene: TRBJ2-4
CDR3 DNA: TGTGCCAGCAGCGCACCTAGGGACAGGGGGCCAGTTAACATTCAGTACTTC
CDR3 protein: CASSAPRDRGPVNIQYF

D gene: TRBD1
clone size: few
V gene: TRBV5-6
J gene: TRBJ1-1
CDR3 DNA: TGTGCCAGCAGCTTCCTTCAGGGGGTTGAAGCTTTCTTT
CDR3 protein: CASSFLQGVEAFF

D gene: -
clone size: -
V gene: TRBV5-1
J gene: TRBJ1-1
CDR3 DNA: TGCGCCAGCAGCTTGGACAGATACACTGAAGCTTTCTTT
CDR3 protein: CASSLDRYTEAFF

D gene: TRBD1
clone size: -
V gene: TRBV6-1
J gene: TRBJ1-3
CDR3 DNA: TGTGCCAGCAGTGAACGACGACAGGGGGCTATGTTGAGTGGAAACACCATATATTTT
CDR3 protein: CASSERRQGAMLSGNTIYF

D gene: -
clone size: -
V gene: TRBV30
J gene: TRBJ1-5
CDR3 DNA: TGTGCCTGGACCTCGGGACACCCCAATCAGCCCCAGCATTTT
CDR3 protein: CAWTSGHPNQPQHF

D gene: TRBD2
clone size: -
V gene: TRBV19
J gene: TRBJ2-3
CDR3 DNA: TGTGCCAGTAGTATGCGGGAGGGAACAGATACGCAGTATTTT
CDR3 protein: CASSMREGTDTQYF

D gene: -
clone size: few
V gene: TRBV28
J gene: TRBJ1-5
CDR3 DNA: TGTGCCAGCAGTTACCGGTGGCAGCCCCAGCATTTT
CDR3 protein: CASSYRWQPQHF

D gene: -
clone size: -
V gene: TRBV18
J gene: TRBJ2-7
CDR3 DNA: TGTGCCAGCTCACCAAGACAAGAGCAGTACTTC
CDR3 protein: CASSPRQEQYF

D gene: TRBD1
clone size: -
V gene: TRBV2
J gene: TRBJ2-7
CDR3 DNA: TGTGCCAGCACCCAGGACAGGCAACTGTTC
CDR3 protein: CASTQDRQLF

D gene: -
clone size: few
V gene: TRBV27
J gene: TRBJ1-2
CDR3 DNA: TGTGCCAGCAGTTTAACGGGGGGCGCGTATGGCTACACCTTC
CDR3 protein: CASSLTGGAYGYTF

D gene: -
clone size: -
V gene: TRBV15
J gene: TRBJ2-7
CDR3 DNA: TGTGCCACCAGCAGAGATCACGCGGGTTACGAGCAGTACTTC
CDR3 protein: CATSRDHAGYEQYF

D gene: TRBD1
clone size: -
V gene: TRBV6-5
J gene: TRBJ1-2
CDR3 DNA: TGTGCCAGCGGATCCGGGACAGGGATTCGGGGCTACACCTTC
CDR3 protein: CASGSGTGIRGYTF

D gene: -
clone size: -
V gene: TRBV2
J gene: TRBJ2-5
CDR3 DNA: TGTGCCAGCAGTGAAGTCCGCCGGGAGACCCAGTACTTC
CDR3 protein: CASSEVRRETQYF

D gene: -
clone size: -
V gene: TRBV9
J gene: TRBJ2-1
CDR3 DNA: TGTGCCAGCAGCGCCCGAGGAGGGGACTACAATGAGCAGTTCTTC
CDR3 protein: CASSARGGDYNEQFF

D gene: -
clone size: -
V gene: TRBV9
J gene: TRBJ2-7
CDR3 DNA: TGTGCCAGCAGCGTTAGTAGCGGATCCTACGAGCAGTACTTC
CDR3 protein: CASSVSSGSYEQYF

D gene: TRBD1
clone size: -
V gene: TRBV7-6
J gene: TRBJ1-5
CDR3 DNA: TGTGCCAGCAGCTTAGCGTGGGACAGCTATCAGCCCCAGCATTTT
CDR3 protein: CASSLAWDSYQPQHF

D gene: TRBD1
clone size: few
V gene: TRBV5-1
J gene: TRBJ2-2
CDR3 DNA: TGCGCCAGCAGCCCGGGACAGGGGAATGAGGAGCTGTTTTTT
CDR3 protein: CASSPGQGNEELFF

D gene: -
clone size: -
V gene: TRBV5-6
J gene: TRBJ2-2
CDR3 DNA: TGTGCCAGCAGCTTGATGGTTCAGGGTTTTAACACCGGGGAGCTGTTTTTT
CDR3 protein: CASSLMVQGFNTGELFF

D gene: TRBD1
clone size: -
V gene: TRBV7-6
J gene: TRBJ2-7
CDR3 DNA: TGTGCCAGCAGCTTCGGGACAGACTACGAGCAGTACTTC
CDR3 protein: CASSFGTDYEQYF

D gene: TRBD1
clone size: -
V gene: TRBV27
J gene: TRBJ1-5
CDR3 DNA: TGTGCCAGCACCCAGGGGGCCTCCGATCAGCCCCAGCATTTT
CDR3 protein: CASTQGASDQPQHF

D gene: TRBD1
clone size: -
V gene: TRBV11-3
J gene: TRBJ2-1
CDR3 DNA: TGTGCCAGCACGACGACAGGGGGGCATGAGCAGTTCTTC
CDR3 protein: CASTTTGGHEQFF

D gene: -
clone size: once
V gene: TRBV30
J gene: TRBJ1-4
CDR3 DNA: TGTGCCTGGAGTGGGGTCTTACAGGAAAAACTGTTTTTT
CDR3 protein: CAWSGVLQEKLFF

D gene: TRBD2
clone size: -
V gene: TRBV4-2
J gene: TRBJ2-1
CDR3 DNA: TGTGCCAGCAGCCAAGCGGGTAGCGGGAGTTCCTACAATGAGCAGTTCTTC
CDR3 protein: CASSQAGSGSSYNEQFF

D gene: TRBD1
clone size: -
V gene: TRBV6-1
J gene: TRBJ1-2
CDR3 DNA: TGTGCCAGTCGACAGGGGGCGAGCTATGGCTACACCTTC
CDR3 protein: CASRQGASYGYTF

D gene: TRBD2
clone size: -
V gene: TRBV25-1
J gene: TRBJ2-5
CDR3 DNA: TGTGCCAGCAGTGAATTCGGTAGCGGGGCCGAGCAAGAGACCCAGTACTTC
CDR3 protein: CASSEFGSGAEQETQYF

D gene: TRBD1
clone size: -
V gene: TRBV28
J gene: TRBJ1-5
CDR3 DNA: TGTGCCAGCAGGACAGGGAACCGCAATCAGCCCCAGCATTTT
CDR3 protein: CASRTGNRNQPQHF

D gene: -
clone size: -
V gene: TRBV14
J gene: TRBJ2-5
CDR3 DNA: TGTGCCAGCAGCCCCTCCAGGTTGGGAGAGACCCAGTACTTC
CDR3 protein: CASSPSRLGETQYF

D gene: -
clone size: -
V gene: TRBV4-2
J gene: TRBJ2-5
CDR3 DNA: TGTGCCAGCAGCCAAGAGAACGAGGAGACCCAGTACTTC
CDR3 protein: CASSQENEETQYF

D gene: TRBD2
clone size: -
V gene: TRBV10-2
J gene: TRBJ2-1
CDR3 DNA: TGCGCCAGCAGGCGGGGGGAATCTCAGGGTGAGCAGTTCTTC
CDR3 protein: CASRRGESQGEQFF

D gene: -
clone size: once
V gene: TRBV7-6
J gene: TRBJ2-2
CDR3 DNA: TGTGCCAGCAGCTCGCCCCAGGGGAACACCGGGGAGCTGTTTTTT
CDR3 protein: CASSSPQGNTGELFF

D gene: TRBD1
clone size: -
V gene: TRBV19
J gene: TRBJ1-2
CDR3 DNA: TGTGCCAGTAGACGCCGGGACAGGGAATATGGCTACACCTTC
CDR3 protein: CASRRRDREYGYTF

D gene: TRBD1
clone size: -
V gene: TRBV6-1
J gene: TRBJ1-4
CDR3 DNA: TGTGCCAGCAGTGGACAGGGAGAGACTAATGAAAAACTGTTTTTT
CDR3 protein: CASSGQGETNEKLFF

D gene: TRBD2
clone size: -
V gene: TRBV4-3
J gene: TRBJ2-7
CDR3 DNA: TGCGCCAGCAGCCAAGATCTCAGCGGGAGTGGGTACGAGCAGTACTTC
CDR3 protein: CASSQDLSGSGYEQYF

D gene: TRBD2
clone size: -
V gene: TRBV28
J gene: TRBJ2-7
CDR3 DNA: TGTGCCAGCAGTTTATACAGCGGGGCGGGCGAGCAGTACTTC
CDR3 protein: CASSLYSGAGEQYF

D gene: TRBD1
clone size: -
V gene: TRBV2
J gene: TRBJ1-4
CDR3 DNA: TGTGCCGGACAGGGGATTGAAAAACTGTTTTTT
CDR3 protein: CAGQGIEKLFF

D gene: TRBD1
clone size: -
V gene: TRBV15
J gene: TRBJ1-5
CDR3 DNA: TGTGCCACCAGCAGAGACCTTACAGGGGGGGATCAGCCCCAGCATTTT
CDR3 protein: CATSRDLTGGDQPQHF

D gene: TRBD1
clone size: -
V gene: TRBV13
J gene: TRBJ2-6
CDR3 DNA: TGTGCCAGCAGCCCCCTTCGGACAGGGGGGGCGGGGGCCAACGTCCTGACTTTC
CDR3 protein: CASSPLRTGGAGANVLTF

D gene: TRBD1
clone size: -
V gene: TRBV6-5
J gene: TRBJ1-2
CDR3 DNA: TGTGCCAGCAGTTACAGGGGGCTCAGCGGCTACACCTTC
CDR3 protein: CASSYRGLSGYTF

D gene: -
clone size: few
V gene: TRBV29-1
J gene: TRBJ1-1
CDR3 DNA: TGCAGCGTTCCAGGGAACACTGAAGCTTTCTTT
CDR3 protein: CSVPGNTEAFF

D gene: TRBD2
clone size: once
V gene: TRBV6-5
J gene: TRBJ2-7
CDR3 DNA: TGTGCCAGCAGTTACTTCGGGGAGGGTATGACGTACGAGCAGTACTTC
CDR3 protein: CASSYFGEGMTYEQYF